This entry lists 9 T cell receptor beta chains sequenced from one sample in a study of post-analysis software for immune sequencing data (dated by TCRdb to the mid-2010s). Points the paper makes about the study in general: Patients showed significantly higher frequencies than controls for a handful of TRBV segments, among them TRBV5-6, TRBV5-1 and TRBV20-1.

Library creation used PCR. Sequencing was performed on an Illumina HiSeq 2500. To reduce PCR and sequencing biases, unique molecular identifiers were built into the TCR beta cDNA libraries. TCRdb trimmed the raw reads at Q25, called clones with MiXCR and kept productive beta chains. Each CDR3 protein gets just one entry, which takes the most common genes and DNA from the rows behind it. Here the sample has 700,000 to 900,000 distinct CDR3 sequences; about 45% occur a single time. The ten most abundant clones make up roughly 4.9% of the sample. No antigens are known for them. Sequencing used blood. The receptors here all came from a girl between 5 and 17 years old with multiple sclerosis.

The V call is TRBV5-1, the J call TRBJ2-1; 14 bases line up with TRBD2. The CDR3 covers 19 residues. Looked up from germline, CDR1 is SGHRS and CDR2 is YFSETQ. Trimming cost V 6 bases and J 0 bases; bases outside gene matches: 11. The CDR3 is CASIAGLAGARSSYNEQFF. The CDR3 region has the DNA TGCGCCAGCATCGCGGGACTAGCGGGAGCCCGATCCTCCTACAATGAGCAGTTCTTC.

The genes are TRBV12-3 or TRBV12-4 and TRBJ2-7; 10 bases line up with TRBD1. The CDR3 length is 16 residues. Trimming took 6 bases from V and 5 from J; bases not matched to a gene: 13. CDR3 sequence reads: CASRATGTGALDEQYF. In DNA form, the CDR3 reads TGTGCCAGCAGAGCTACCGGGACAGGGGCTCTCGACGAGCAGTACTTC.

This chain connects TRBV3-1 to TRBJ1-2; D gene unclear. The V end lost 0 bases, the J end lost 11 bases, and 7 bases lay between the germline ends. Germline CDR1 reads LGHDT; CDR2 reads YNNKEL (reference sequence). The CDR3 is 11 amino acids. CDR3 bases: TGTGCCAGCAGCCAAGACCTCTCTTACACCTTC. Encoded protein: CASSQDLSYTF. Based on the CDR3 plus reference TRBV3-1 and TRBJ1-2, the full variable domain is DTAVSQTPKYLVTQMGNDKSIKCEQNLGHDTMYWYKQDSKKFLKIMFSYNNKELIINETVPNRFSPKSPDKAHLNLHINSLELGDSAVYFCASSQDLSYTFGSGTRLTVV.

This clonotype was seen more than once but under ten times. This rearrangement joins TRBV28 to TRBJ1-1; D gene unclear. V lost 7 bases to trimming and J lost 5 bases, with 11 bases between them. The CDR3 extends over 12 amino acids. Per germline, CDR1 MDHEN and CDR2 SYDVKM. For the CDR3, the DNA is TGTGCCAGCAAGGGTACGAAGACTGAAGCTTTCTTT. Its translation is CASKGTKTEAFF. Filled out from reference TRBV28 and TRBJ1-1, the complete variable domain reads DVKVTQSSRYLVKRTGEKVFLECVQDMDHENMFWYRQDPGLGLRLIYFSYDVKMKEKGDIPEGYSVSREKKERFSLILESASTNQTSMYLCASKGTKTEAFFGQGTRLTVV.

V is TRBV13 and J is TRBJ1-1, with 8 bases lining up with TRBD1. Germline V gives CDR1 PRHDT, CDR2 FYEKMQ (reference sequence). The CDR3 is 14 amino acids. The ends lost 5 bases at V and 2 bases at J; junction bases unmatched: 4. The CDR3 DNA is TGTGCCAGCAGCGGACAGGGCGGAAACACTGAAGCTTTCTTT. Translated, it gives CASSGQGGNTEAFF.

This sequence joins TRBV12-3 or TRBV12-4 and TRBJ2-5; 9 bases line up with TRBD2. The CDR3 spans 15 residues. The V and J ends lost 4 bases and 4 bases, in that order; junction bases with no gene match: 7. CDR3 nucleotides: TGTGCCAGCAGTTCGCCTAGCGGGATCGGAGAGACCCAGTACTTC. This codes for CASSSPSGIGETQYF.

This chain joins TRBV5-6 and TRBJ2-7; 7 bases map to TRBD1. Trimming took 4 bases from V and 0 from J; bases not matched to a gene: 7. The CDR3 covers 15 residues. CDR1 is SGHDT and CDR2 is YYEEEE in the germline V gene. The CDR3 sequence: CASSPPTGFSYEQYF. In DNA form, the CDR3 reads TGTGCCAGCAGCCCCCCGACAGGGTTCTCCTACGAGCAGTACTTC.

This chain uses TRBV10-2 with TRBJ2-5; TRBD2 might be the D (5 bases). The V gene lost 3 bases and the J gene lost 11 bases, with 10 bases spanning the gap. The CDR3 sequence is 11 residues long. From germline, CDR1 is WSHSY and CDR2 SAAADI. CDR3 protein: CASSETGEQYF. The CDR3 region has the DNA TGCGCCAGCAGTGAAACCGGGGAGCAGTACTTC.

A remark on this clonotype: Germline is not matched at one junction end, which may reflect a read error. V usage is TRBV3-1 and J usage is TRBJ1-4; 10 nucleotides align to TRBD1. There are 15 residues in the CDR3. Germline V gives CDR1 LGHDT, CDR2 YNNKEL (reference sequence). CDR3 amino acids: CANSLTGGAFEKLFF. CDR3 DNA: TGTGCCAACAGCCTGACAGGGGGCGCTTTCGAAAAACTGTTTTTT.